These T cell receptor beta chains were read from a single sample in a study of CD4 and CD8 cells across lung adenocarcinoma regions. TCRdb fed the PCR reads into MiXCR, producing one record per CDR3 protein. The table records roughly 25,000 distinct CDR3 sequences, more than 45% of them present only once. The material sequenced was CD4+ T cells from the center of a lung tumor. The source of these receptors is a male donor with lung adenocarcinoma. The CD4 and CD8 labels of this study may be unreliable. CDR3s include the opening cysteine and the closing phenylalanine or tryptophan.

v_gene	j_gene	CDR3aa
TRBV6-1	-	CASSIIRTKELFF
TRBV6-5	TRBJ2-3	CASSYFGGEVTDTQYF
TRBV6-5	-	CASSYRGAESQYEQYF
TRBV27	TRBJ2-2	CASSLGVGGANTGELFF
TRBV6-1	TRBJ2-2	CASSVYGELFF
TRBV6-1	TRBJ2-4	CASRDAGPWAKDMQYF
TRBV6-1	TRBJ2-2	CASGLQAGSPEEQFF
TRBV6-5	-	CASSYSLGETQYF
TRBV6-5	TRBJ2-7	CASRAGQASYEQYF
TRBV27	TRBJ2-1	CASSLSRGGTNEQFF
TRBV6-1	-	CASSEATAANTGTQYF
TRBV6-1	TRBJ2-3	CASRVGTTKNMQYF
TRBV12-3/TRBV12-4	TRBJ2-1	CASSPGQSEQFF
TRBV10-1	TRBJ1-3	CASSAGHTTGVANTIYF
TRBV6-8	TRBJ2-1	CARGEGNSGEQFF
TRBV6-1	TRBJ2-2	CALSLQAVSPEAQFF
TRBV27	TRBJ2-3	CASSAGLGGRGKDTQYF
TRBV11-2	TRBJ2-5	CASSDSGRASETQYF
TRBV27	TRBJ2-1	CASSLRSSNSYNEQFF
TRBV4-2	TRBJ2-1	CASSQGRGDQETQFF
TRBV10-3	TRBJ2-1	CAIRTSGRGHNEQFF
TRBV27	-	CAGSGTRTPDTQYF
TRBV11-3	TRBJ2-2	CASSLAQGTSGSGNTGELFF
TRBV27	TRBJ2-3	CASSPGLGGCEPDTQYF
TRBV6-1	TRBJ2-7	CASSGDGLSYEQYF
TRBV27	TRBJ2-5	CASRVIGGRDPETQYF
TRBV5-6	TRBJ2-1	CASSLAFRTSGSYNEQFF